The source of this T cell receptor beta chain is a study of cytomegalovirus exposure and HLA in healthy donors. The germline V gene encodes CDR1 MGHRA and CDR2 YSYEKL. The V gene lost 0 bases and the J gene lost 0 bases, with 11 bases spanning the gap. The CDR3 spans 16 residues. Only in-frame clones appear in the TCRdb table, and some are missing; sequencing was by immunoSEQ multiplex PCR. The sample carries about 190,000 clones, 80% to 85% recorded once. This chain joins TRBV4-1 and TRBJ1-2; tentatively, D is TRBD1 (5 bases). Source material: PBMCs. This sequence originates from a woman aged 18-29 years in good health and CMV-seropositive. The CDR3 reads CASSQDGAGANYGYTF. For the CDR3, the DNA is TGCGCCAGCAGCCAAGATGGGGCAGGAGCTAACTATGGCTACACCTTC.